This T cell receptor beta chain appears in the sequencing data of a study of blood T cells in healthy people across ages. This clonotype was counted many times. The use of a sample-barcoded 5' primer and a J-beta primer mix characterized a second PCR of roughly 6 to 12 cycles. Via MiXCR, TCRdb re-called the 5' RACE reads, giving one row per CDR3 protein. The sample yields approximately 690,000 distinct CDR3 sequences, 45% to 65% seen once. Germline V CDR1 and CDR2: LGHNA, YNFKEQ. Trimming removed 4 bases at V and 1 base at J, with 7 bases between. The CDR3 totals 14 residues. The gene calls are TRBV4-2 and TRBJ2-2; D remains unclear. This clonotype was obtained from a man between 60 and 75 years old in good health. Specimen: blood. DNA of the CDR3: TGTGCCAGCAGCCCGTCGATGAACACCGGGGAGCTGTTTTTT. Encoded protein: CASSPSMNTGELFF.